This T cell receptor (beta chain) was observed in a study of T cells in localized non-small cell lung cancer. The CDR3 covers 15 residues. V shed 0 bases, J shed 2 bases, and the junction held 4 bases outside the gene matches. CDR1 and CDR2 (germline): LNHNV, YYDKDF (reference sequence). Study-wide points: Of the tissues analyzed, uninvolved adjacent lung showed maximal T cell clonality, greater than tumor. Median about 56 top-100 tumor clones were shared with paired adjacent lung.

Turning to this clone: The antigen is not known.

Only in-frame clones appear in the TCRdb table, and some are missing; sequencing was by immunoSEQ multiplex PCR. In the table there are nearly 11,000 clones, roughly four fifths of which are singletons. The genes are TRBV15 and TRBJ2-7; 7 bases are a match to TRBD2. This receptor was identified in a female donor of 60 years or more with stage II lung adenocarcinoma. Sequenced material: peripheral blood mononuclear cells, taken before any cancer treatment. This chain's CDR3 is CATSREGTTTYEQYF. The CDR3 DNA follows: TGTGCCACCAGCAGAGAGGGGACTACCACCTACGAGCAGTACTTC.